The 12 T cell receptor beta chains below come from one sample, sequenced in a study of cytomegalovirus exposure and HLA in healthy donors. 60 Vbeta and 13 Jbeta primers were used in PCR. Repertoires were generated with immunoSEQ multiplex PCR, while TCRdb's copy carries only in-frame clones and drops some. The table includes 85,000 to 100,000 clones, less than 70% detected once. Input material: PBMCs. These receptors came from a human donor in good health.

In DNA form, the CDR3 reads TGTGCCAGCAGCTATCAGCGGGGGGTACAAGAGACCCAGTACTTC. Amino acid sequence: CASSYQRGVQETQYF. This chain links TRBV7-2 with TRBJ2-5; 9 bases align to TRBD2. CDR1 is SGHTA, CDR2 FQGNSA, per germline. V lost 4 bases to trimming and J lost 2 bases; unmatched junction nucleotides: 5. There are 15 residues in the CDR3.

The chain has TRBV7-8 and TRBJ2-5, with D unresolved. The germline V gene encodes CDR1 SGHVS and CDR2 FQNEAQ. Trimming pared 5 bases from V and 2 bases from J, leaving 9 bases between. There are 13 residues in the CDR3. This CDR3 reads CASSDGSQETQYF. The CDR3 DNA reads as TGTGCCAGCAGCGACGGGTCTCAAGAGACCCAGTACTTC.

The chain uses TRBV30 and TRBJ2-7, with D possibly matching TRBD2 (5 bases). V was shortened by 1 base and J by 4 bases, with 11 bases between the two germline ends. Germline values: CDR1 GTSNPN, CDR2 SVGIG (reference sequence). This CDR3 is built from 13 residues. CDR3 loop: CAWSETDWYEQYF. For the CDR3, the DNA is TGTGCCTGGAGTGAAACGGACTGGTACGAGCAGTACTTC.

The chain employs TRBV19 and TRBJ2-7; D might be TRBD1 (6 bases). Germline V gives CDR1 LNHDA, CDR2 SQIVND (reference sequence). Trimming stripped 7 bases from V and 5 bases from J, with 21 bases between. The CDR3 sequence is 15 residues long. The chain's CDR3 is CASTAAGQMINEQYF. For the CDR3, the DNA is TGTGCCAGTACTGCGGCCGGACAGATGATCAACGAGCAGTACTTC.

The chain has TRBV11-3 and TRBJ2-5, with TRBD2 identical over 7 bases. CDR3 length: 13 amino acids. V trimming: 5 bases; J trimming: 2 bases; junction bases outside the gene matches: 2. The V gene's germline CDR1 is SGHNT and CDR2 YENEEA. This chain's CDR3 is CASSTGLQETQYF. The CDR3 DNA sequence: TGTGCCAGCAGCACGGGACTACAAGAGACCCAGTACTTC.

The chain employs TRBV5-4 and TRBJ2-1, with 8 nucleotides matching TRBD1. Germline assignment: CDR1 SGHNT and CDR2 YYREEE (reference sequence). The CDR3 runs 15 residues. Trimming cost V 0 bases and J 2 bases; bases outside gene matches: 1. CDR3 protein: CASSLDRGAYNEQFF. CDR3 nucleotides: TGTGCCAGCAGCTTGGACAGGGGGGCCTACAATGAGCAGTTCTTC.

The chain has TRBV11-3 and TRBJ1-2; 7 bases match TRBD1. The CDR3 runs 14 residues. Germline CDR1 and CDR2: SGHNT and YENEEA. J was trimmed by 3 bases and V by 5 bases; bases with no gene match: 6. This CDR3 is CASSEGTADYGYTF. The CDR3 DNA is TGTGCCAGCAGCGAGGGGACAGCGGACTATGGCTACACCTTC.

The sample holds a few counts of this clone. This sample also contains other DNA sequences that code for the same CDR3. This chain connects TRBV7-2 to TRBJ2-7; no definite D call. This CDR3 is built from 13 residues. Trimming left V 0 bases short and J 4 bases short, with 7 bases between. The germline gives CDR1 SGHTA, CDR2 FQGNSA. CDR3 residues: CASSLALAYEQYF. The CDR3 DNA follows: TGTGCCAGCAGCTTAGCCCTGGCATACGAGCAGTACTTC.

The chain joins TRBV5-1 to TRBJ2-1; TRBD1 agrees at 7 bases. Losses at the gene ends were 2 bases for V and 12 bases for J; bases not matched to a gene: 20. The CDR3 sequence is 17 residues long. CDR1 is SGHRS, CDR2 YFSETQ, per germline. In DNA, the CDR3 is TGCGCCAGCAGCTTAGCCCCGACAGGGTCCGGACAATATATGCAGTTCTTC. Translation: CASSLAPTGSGQYMQFF.

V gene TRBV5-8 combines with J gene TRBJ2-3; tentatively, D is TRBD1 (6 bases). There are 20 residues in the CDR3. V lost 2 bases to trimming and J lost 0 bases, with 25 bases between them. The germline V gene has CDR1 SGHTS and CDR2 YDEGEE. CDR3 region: CASSFLTGNYPEASTDTQYF. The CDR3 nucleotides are TGTGCCAGCAGCTTTTTAACAGGGAACTATCCTGAGGCTAGCACAGATACGCAGTATTTT.

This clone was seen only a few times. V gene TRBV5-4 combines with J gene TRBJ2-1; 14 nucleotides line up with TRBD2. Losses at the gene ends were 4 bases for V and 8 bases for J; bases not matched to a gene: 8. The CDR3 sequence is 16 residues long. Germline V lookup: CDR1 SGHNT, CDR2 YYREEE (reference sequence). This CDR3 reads CASSQETSGGADEQFF. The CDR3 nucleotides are TGTGCCAGCAGCCAAGAGACTAGCGGGGGGGCCGATGAGCAGTTCTTC.

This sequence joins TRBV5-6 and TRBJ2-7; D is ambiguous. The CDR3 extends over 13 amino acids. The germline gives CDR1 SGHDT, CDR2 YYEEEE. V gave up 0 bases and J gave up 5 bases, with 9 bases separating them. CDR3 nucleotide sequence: TGTGCCAGCAGCTTGGGGGCTTGGGACGAGCAGTACTTC. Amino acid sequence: CASSLGAWDEQYF.